The sequence of this T cell receptor (beta chain) was determined in a study of CD8+ T cells in alopecia areata. Overall study findings and caveats: Scalp clonality and expanded CD8+ clones among the top 100 were significantly decreased by tofacitinib. Normal skin contains resident alphabeta T cells, and these are also sequenced in scalp samples. It was less clear whether patients shared TCRs than it was in mice, possibly because of HLA.

cDNA serving as the sequencing template came from extracted, reverse transcribed RNA. The protocol was immunoSEQ multiplex PCR, while the TCRdb copy is restricted to in-frame clones and leaves out a portion. Of 200,000 or so clones detected, more than 30% appear once; the ten largest clones hold 0.4% to 0.55%. Treatment given: oral pan-JAK inhibitor, 5-10 mg twice daily. This clone showed up just a few times. The antigen remains unidentified. The germline CDR1 and CDR2 sequences are SQVTM and ANQGSEA. V shed 7 bases, J shed 5 bases, and the junction held 5 bases outside the gene matches. CDR3 length equals 13 residues.

The sequenced sample was CD4+ T cells sorted from blood, obtained around week 31, from a patient treated with tofacitinib. The receptor was isolated from a human donor with alopecia areata. The chain employs TRBV29-1 and TRBJ2-5; 12 bases agree with TRBD2. The DNA for the CDR3 is TGCAGCGCGTCTAGCGGGAGGGCGGAGACCCAGTACTTC. This sequence encodes CSASSGRAETQYF.